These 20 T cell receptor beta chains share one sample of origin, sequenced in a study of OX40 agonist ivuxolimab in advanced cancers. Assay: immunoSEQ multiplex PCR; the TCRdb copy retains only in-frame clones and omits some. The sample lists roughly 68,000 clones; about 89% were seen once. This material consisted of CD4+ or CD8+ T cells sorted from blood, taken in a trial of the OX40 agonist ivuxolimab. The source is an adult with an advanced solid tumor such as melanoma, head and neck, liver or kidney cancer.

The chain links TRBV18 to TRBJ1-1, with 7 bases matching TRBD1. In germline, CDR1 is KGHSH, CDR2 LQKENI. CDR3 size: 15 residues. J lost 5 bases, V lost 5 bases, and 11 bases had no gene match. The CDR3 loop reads CASSTRKQGGTEAFF. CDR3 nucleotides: TGTGCCAGCTCAACAAGGAAGCAGGGGGGGACTGAAGCTTTCTTT.

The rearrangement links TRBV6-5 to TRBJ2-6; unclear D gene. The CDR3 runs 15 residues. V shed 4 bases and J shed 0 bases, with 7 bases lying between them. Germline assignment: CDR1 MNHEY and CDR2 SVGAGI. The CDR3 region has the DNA TGTGCCAGCAGTTCCAGGAACTCTGGGGCCAACGTCCTGACTTTC. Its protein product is CASSSRNSGANVLTF.

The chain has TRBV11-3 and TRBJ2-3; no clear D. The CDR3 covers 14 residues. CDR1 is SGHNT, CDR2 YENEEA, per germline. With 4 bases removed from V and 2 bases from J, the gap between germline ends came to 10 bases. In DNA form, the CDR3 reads TGTGCCAGCAGCTCGACTTTCCCCACAGATACGCAGTATTTT. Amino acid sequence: CASSSTFPTDTQYF.

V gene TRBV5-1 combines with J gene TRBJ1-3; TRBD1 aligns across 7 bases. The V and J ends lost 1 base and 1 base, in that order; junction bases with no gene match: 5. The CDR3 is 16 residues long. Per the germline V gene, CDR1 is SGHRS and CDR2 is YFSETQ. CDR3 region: CASSLTGTVSGNTIYF. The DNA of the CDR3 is TGCGCCAGCAGCTTGACGGGGACAGTTTCTGGAAACACCATATATTTT. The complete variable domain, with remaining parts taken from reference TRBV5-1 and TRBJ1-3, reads KAGVTQTPRYLIKTRGQQVTLSCSPISGHRSVSWYQQTPGQGLQFLFEYFSETQRNKGNFPGRFSGRQFSNSRSEMNVSTLELGDSALYLCASSLTGTVSGNTIYFGEGSWLTVV.

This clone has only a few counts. The CDR3 region is CASSSTGVLKAFF. In DNA form, the CDR3 reads TGTGCCAGCAGCTCGACAGGCGTACTAAAAGCTTTCTTT. This chain joins TRBV5-6 and TRBJ1-1; maybe TRBD1 (6 bases). V lost 3 bases to trimming and J lost 9 bases, with 15 bases between them. This CDR3 has 13 amino acids. Germline V gives CDR1 SGHDT, CDR2 YYEEEE.

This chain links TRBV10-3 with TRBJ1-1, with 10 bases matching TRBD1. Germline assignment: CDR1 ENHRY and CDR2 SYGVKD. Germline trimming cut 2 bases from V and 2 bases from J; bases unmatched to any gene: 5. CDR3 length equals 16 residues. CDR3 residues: CAISEAGQGGNTEAFF. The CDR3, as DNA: TGTGCCATCAGTGAGGCAGGACAGGGGGGAAACACTGAAGCTTTCTTT.

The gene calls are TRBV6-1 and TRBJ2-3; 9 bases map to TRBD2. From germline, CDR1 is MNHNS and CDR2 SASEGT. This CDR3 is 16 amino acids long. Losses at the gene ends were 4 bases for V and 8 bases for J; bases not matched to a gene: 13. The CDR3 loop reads CASSALNGLAGSTQYF. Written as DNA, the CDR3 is TGTGCCAGCAGTGCCCTGAACGGGCTAGCGGGAAGTACGCAGTATTTT.

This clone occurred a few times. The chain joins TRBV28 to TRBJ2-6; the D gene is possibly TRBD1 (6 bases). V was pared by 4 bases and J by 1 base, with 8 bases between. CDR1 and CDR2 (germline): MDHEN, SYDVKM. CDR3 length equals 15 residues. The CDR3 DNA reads TGTGCCAGCAGTTCGGACAGATCTGGGGCCAACGTCCTGACTTTC. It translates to CASSSDRSGANVLTF.

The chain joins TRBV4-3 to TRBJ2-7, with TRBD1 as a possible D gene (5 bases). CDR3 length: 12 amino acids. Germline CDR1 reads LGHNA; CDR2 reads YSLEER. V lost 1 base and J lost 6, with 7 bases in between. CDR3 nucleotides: TGCGCCAGCAGCCAAGGGGGCGCCGAGCAGTACTTC. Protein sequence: CASSQGGAEQYF.

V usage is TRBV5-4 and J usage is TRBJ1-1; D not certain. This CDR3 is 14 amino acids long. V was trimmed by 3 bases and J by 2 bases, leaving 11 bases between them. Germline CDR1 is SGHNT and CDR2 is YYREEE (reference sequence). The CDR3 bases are TGTGCCAGCAGCTCTGGACGGAGAAACACTGAAGCTTTCTTT. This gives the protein CASSSGRRNTEAFF.

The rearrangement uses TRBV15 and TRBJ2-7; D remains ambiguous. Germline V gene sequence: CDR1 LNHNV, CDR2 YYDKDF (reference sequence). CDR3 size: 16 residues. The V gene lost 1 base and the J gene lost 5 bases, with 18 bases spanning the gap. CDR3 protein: CATSRGGTGRWDEQYF. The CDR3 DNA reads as TGTGCCACCAGCAGAGGGGGAACGGGCCGGTGGGACGAGCAGTACTTC.

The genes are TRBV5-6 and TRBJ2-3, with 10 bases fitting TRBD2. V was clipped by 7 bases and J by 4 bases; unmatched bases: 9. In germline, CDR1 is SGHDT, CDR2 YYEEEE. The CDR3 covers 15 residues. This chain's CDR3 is CASCRTSGEADTQYF. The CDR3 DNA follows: TGTGCCAGCTGCAGGACTAGCGGAGAGGCAGATACGCAGTATTTT.

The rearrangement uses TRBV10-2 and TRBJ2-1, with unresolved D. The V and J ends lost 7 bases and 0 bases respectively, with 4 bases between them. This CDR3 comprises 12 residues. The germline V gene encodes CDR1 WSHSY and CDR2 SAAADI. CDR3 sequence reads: CASIGSYNEQFF. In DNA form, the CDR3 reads TGCGCCAGCATAGGCTCCTACAATGAGCAGTTCTTC.

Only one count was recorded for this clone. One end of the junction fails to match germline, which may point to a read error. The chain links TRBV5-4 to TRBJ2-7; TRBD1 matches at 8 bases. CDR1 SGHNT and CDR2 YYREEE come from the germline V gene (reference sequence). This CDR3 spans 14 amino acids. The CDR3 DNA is TGCGCCAGCAGCCAGGACAGGGCCTCCTACGAGCAGTACTTC. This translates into CASSQDRASYEQYF. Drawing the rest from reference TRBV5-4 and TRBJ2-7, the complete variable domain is ETGVTQSPTHLIKTRGQQVTLRCSSQSGHNTVSWYQQALGQGPQFIFQYYREEENGRGNFPPRFSGLQFPNYSSELNVNALELDDSALYLCASSQDRASYEQYFGPGTRLTVT.

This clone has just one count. Here the CDR3 reads CASGPDSFPGYTF. The CDR3 DNA sequence: TGTGCCAGCGGCCCTGACAGTTTCCCTGGCTACACCTTC. The J gene is TRBJ1-2, the V gene TRBV5-6; maybe TRBD1 (5 bases). The CDR3 length is 13 residues. From germline, CDR1 is SGHDT and CDR2 YYEEEE. Trimming took off 7 bases at V and 7 bases at J, with 17 bases between the two ends. The full variable domain, its missing parts supplied by reference TRBV5-6 and TRBJ1-2, is DAGVTQSPTHLIKTRGQQVTLRCSPKSGHDTVSWYQQALGQGPQFIFQYYEEEERQRGNFPDRFSGHQFPNYSSELNVNALLLGDSALYLCASGPDSFPGYTFGSGTRLTVV.

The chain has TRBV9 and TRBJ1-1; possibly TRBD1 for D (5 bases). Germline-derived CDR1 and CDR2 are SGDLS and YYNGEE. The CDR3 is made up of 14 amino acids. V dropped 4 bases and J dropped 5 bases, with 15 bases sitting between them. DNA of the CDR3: TGTGCCAGCAGCTTGGCAGGGCTTTGGACTGAAGCTTTCTTT. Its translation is CASSLAGLWTEAFF. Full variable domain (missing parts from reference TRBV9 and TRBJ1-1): DSGVTQTPKHLITATGQRVTLRCSPRSGDLSVYWYQQSLDQGLQFLIQYYNGEERAKGNILERFSAQQFPDLHSELNLSSLELGDSALYFCASSLAGLWTEAFFGQGTRLTVV.

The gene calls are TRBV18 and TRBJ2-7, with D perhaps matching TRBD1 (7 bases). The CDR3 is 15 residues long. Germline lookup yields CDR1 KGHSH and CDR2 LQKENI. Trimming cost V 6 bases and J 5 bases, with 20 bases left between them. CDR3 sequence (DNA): TGTGCCAGCTCGCCAGGAGGGCGACAGGGCCACGAGCAGTACTTC. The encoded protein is CASSPGGRQGHEQYF.

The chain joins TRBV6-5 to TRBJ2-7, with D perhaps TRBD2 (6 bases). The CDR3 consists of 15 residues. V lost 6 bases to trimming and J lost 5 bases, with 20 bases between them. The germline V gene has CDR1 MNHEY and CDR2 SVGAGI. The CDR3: CASRPFSGAGDEQYF. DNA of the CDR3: TGTGCCAGCAGACCGTTTAGCGGTGCCGGAGACGAGCAGTACTTC.

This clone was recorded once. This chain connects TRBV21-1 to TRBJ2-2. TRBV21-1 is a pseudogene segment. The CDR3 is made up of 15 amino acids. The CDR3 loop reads CASRGGGHYTGELFF. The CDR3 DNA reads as TGTGCCAGCAGAGGAGGGGGACACTACACCGGGGAGCTGTTTTTT.

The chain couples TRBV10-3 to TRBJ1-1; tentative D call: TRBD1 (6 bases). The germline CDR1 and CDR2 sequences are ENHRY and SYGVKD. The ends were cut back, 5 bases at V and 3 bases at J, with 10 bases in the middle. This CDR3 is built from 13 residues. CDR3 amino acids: CAISWTAHTEAFF. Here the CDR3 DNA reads TGTGCCATCAGTTGGACAGCCCACACTGAAGCTTTCTTT.